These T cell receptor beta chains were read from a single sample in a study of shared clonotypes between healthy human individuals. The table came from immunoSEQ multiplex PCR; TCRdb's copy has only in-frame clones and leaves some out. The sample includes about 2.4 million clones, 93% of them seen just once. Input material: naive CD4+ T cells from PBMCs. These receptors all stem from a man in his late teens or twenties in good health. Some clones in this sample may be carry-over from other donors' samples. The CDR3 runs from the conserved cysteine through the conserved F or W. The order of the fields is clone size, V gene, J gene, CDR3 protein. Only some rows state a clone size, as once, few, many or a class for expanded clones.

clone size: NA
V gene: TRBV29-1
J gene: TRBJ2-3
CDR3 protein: CSGGGPDTQYF

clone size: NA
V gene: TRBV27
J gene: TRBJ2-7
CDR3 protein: CASSQKGLAAAYEQYF

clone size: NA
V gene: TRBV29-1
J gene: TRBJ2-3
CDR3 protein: CSVEDLTGTQDTQYF

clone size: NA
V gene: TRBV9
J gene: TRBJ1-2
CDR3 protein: CASSVHGMYGYTF

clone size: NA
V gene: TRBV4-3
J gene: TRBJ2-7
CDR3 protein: CASSQGPRGSYEQYF

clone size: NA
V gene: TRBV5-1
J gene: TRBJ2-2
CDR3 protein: CASSLFKSAGELFF

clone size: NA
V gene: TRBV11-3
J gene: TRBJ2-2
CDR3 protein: CASSPRGGWGVTGELFF

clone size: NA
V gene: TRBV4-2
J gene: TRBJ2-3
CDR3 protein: CASSQVLQGRTYF

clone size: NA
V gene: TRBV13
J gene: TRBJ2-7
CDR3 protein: CASSLATTPRGREQYF

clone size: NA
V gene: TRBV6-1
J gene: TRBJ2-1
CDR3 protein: CASSEALVGKAFF

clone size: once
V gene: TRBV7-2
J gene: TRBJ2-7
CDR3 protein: CASSRGHYEQYF

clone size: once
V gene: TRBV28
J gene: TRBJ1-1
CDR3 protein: CASSIEGQGRNTEAFF

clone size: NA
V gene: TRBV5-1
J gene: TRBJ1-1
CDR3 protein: CASSSWDRGTEAFF

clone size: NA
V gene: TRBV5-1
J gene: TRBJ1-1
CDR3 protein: CASSLDGTGTFAFF

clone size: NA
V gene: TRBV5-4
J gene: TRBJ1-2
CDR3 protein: CASSPTGGYGYTF

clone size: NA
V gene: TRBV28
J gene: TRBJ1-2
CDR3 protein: CASSPPSRSYGYTF

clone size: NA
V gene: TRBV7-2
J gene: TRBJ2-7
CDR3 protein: CASSLVGLPRSSYEQYF

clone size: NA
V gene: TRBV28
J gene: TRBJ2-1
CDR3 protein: CASSFNSGNEQFF

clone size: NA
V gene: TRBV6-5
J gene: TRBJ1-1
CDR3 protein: CASSYGNQAFF

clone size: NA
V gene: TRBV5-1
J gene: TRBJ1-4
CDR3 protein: CASSPGFEFNEKLFF

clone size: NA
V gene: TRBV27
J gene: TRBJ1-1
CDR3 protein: CASSLTGLQNTEAFF

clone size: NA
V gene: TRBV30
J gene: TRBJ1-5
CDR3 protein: CAWSVSVNQPQHF

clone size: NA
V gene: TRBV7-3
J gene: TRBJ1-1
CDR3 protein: CASSLIGNTEAFF

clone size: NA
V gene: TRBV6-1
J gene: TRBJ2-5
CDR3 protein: CASKTDRGRVETQYF

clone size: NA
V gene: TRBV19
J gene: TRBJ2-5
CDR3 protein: CASSPIGTSPGETQYF

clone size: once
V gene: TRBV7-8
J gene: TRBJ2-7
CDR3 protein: CASSLVLSYEQYF

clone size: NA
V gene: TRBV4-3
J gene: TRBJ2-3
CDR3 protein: CASSYGTYTDTQYF

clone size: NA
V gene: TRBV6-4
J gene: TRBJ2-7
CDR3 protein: CASSGPGQGVPYEQYF

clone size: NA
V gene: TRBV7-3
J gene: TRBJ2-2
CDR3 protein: CASSLSGNRGTGELFF

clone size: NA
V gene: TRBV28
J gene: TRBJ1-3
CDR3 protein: CAVIRTWGAGATGNTIYF

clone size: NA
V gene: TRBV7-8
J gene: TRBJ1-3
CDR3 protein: CASSSTQSSGNTIYF

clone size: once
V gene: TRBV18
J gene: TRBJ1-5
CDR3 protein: CASSPSTGNQPQHF

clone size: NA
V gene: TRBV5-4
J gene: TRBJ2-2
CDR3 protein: CASSHPGQNTGELFF

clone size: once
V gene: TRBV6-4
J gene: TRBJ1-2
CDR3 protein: CASSDGNGPGYTF

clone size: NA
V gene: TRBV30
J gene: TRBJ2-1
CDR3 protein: CAWSILAGIFSYNEQFF

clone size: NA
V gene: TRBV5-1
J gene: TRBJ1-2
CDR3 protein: CASSLDIGGSGYTF

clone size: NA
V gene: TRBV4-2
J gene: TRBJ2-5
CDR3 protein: CASSQLREARREGETQYF

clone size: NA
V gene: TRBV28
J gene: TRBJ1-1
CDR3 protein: CASSLPGTPTEAFF

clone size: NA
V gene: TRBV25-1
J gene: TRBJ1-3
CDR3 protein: CASSGRGLGNTIYF

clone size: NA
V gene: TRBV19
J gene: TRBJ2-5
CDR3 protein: CASSMTFRETQYF

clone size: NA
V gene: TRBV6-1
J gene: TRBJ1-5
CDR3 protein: CASSSDRLNQPQHF

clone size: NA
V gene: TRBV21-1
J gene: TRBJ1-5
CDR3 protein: CASSSYSFNQPQHF

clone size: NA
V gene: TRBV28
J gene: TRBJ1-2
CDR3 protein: CASRRGPRYGYTF

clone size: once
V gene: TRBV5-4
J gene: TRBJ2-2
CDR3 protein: CASSKGQGAYTGELFF

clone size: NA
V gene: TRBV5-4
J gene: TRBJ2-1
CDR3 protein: CASSAGTNHEQFF

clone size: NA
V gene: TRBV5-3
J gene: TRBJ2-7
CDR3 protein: CARSGDRGSSYEQYF

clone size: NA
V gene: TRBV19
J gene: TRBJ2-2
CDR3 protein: CASMTGRGTGELFF

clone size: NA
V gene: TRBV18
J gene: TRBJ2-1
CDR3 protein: CASSPPTAQNNEQFF

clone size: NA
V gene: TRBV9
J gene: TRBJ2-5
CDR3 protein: CASSVLLAGQETQYF

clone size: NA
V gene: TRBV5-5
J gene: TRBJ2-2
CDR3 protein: CASSPLGNTGELFF